The entry below describes one T cell receptor beta chain. The sample comes from a study of blood T cell repertoires in COVID-19. About the study: COVID-19 samples collected from the United States, Italy and Spain covered acute and convalescent phases.

As processed by the authors: By means of reference gene primer amplification, nucleated cell counts were estimated. This table comes from immunoSEQ multiplex PCR, and its TCRdb copy is limited to in-frame clones, with some not included. From that table come the V and J calls and clone size; the DNA was used to work out D and trimming. The sample lists over 130,000 clones; 65% to 90% were seen once. Sequencing input: peripheral blood. This receptor was identified in a man in his sixties or seventies with acute or convalescent COVID-19.

CDR3 in DNA: TGCGCCAGCAGCTTGGAAGTGGGAGAGGAAAAACTGTTTTTT. Its translation is CASSLEVGEEKLFF. This chain uses TRBV5-1 with TRBJ1-4; D ambiguous. CDR3 length equals 14 residues. V gave up 0 bases and J gave up 8 bases, with 11 bases separating them. The V gene's germline CDR1 is SGHRS and CDR2 YFSETQ.